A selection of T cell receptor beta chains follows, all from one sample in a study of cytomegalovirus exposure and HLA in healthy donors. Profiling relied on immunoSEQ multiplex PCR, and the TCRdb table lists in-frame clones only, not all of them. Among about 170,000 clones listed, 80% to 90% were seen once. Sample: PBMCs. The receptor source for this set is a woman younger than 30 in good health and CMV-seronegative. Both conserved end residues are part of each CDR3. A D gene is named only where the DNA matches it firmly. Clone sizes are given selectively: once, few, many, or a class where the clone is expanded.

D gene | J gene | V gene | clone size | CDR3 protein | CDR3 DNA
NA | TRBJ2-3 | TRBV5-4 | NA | CAQAASGTDTQYF | TGTGCCCAGGCGGCTAGCGGCACAGATACGCAGTATTTT
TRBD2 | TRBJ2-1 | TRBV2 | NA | CASSSLAGYNEQFF | TGTGCCAGCAGTTCACTAGCGGGGTACAATGAGCAGTTCTTC
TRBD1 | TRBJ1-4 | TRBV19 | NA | CASSWSGGGEKLFF | TGTGCCAGTAGTTGGTCAGGGGGCGGAGAAAAACTGTTTTTT
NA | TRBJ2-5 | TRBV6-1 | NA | CASSRDRRYQETQYF | TGTGCCAGCAGCAGAGACAGGAGGTACCAAGAGACCCAGTACTTC
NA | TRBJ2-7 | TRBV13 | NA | CASSYPAVSYEQYF | TGTGCCAGCAGCTATCCAGCGGTCTCCTACGAGCAGTACTTC
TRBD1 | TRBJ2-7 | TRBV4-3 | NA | CASSHSGTGETYEQYF | TGCGCCAGCAGCCATTCCGGGACAGGGGAAACCTACGAGCAGTACTTC
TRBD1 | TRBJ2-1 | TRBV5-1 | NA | CASRNRDRTYNEQFF | TGCGCCAGCCGGAACCGGGACAGAACCTACAATGAGCAGTTCTTC
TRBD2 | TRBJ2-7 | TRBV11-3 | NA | CASSLAGTSSYEQYF | TGTGCCAGCAGCTTAGCCGGGACTAGTTCTTACGAGCAGTACTTC
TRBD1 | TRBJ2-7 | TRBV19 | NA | CASSPGTGYSYEQYF | TGTGCCAGTAGTCCCGGGACAGGGTACTCCTACGAGCAGTACTTC
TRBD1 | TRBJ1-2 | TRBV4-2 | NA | CASSQDSDGGQLIYGYTF | TGTGCCAGCAGCCAAGATTCGGACGGGGGACAGCTTATTTATGGCTACACCTTC
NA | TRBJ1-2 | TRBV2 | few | CASSAQGSYGYTF | TGTGCCAGCAGTGCCCAGGGAAGCTATGGCTACACCTTC
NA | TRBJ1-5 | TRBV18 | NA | CASSPSFRNQPQHF | TGTGCCAGCTCACCATCTTTTCGGAATCAGCCCCAGCATTTT
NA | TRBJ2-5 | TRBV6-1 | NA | CASSEQTPQETQYF | TGTGCCAGCAGTGAACAAACACCACAAGAGACCCAGTACTTC
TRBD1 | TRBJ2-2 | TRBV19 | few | CASSHRGLNTGELFF | TGTGCCAGTAGCCACAGGGGGCTGAACACCGGGGAGCTGTTTTTT
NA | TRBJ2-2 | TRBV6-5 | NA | CASSLDRNTGELFF | TGTGCCAGCAGCTTGGACAGGAACACCGGGGAGCTGTTTTTT
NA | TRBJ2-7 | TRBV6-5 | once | CASSYSFSNYEQYF | TGTGCCAGCAGTTACTCGTTCTCGAACTACGAGCAGTACTTC
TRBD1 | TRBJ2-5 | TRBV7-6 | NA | CASSLSPGQGRKETQYF | TGTGCCAGCAGCTTAAGCCCGGGACAGGGGCGGAAAGAGACCCAGTACTTC
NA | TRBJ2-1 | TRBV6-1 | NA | CASSDRTESYNEQFF | TGTGCCAGCAGTGACCGGACAGAGTCCTACAATGAGCAGTTCTTC
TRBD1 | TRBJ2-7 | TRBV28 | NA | CASRRDRANAFYEQYF | TGTGCCAGCAGAAGAGACAGGGCGAATGCCTTCTACGAGCAGTACTTC
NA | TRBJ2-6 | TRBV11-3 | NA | CASSRGQLSSGANVLTF | TGTGCCAGCAGCCGGGGACAACTTTCCTCTGGGGCCAACGTCCTGACTTTC
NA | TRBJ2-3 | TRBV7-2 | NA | CASSSVGGARSTDTQYF | TGTGCCAGCAGCTCAGTGGGGGGGGCCCGTAGCACAGATACGCAGTATTTT
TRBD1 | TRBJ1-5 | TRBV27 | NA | CASSPSEGETGQPQHF | TGTGCCAGCAGTCCATCTGAGGGGGAGACAGGGCAGCCCCAGCATTTT
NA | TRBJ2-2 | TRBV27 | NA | CASKGGATTGELFF | TGTGCCAGCAAGGGGGGGGCTACTACCGGGGAGCTGTTTTTT
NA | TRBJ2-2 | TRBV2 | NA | CASNRQSTGELFF | TGTGCCAGCAATAGACAGTCCACCGGGGAGCTGTTTTTT
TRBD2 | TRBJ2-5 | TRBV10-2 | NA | CASSDLAGVQETQYF | TGCGCCAGCAGTGACCTAGCGGGAGTACAAGAGACTCAGTACTTC
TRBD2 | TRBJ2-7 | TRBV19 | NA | CASSGKAGYEQYF | TGTGCCAGTAGTGGTAAAGCGGGGTACGAGCAGTACTTC
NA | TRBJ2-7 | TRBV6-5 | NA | CASSYSWGPYEQYF | TGTGCCAGCAGTTACTCCTGGGGGCCCTACGAGCAGTACTTC
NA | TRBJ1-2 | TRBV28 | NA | CASSFNSYGYTF | TGTGCCAGCAGTTTTAACAGCTATGGCTACACCTTC
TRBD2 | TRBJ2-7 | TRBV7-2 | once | CASSQAGGPLYEQYF | TGTGCCAGCAGCCAAGCGGGAGGACCCCTCTACGAGCAGTACTTC
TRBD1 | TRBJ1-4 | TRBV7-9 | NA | CSSSLDRVNEKLFF | TGTTCCAGCAGCCTCGACAGGGTGAATGAAAAACTGTTTTTT
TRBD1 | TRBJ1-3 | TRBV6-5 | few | CASSPGQVGNTIYF | TGTGCCAGCAGCCCGGGACAGGTTGGAAACACCATATATTTT
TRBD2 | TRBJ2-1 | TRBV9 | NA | CASSVASGTYNEQFF | TGTGCCAGCAGCGTAGCCAGCGGGACCTACAATGAGCAGTTCTTC
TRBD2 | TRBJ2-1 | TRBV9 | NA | CASSVGLAGLEEQFF | TGTGCCAGCAGCGTAGGACTAGCGGGCCTAGAAGAGCAGTTCTTC
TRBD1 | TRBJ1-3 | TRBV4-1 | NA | CASSPGQGSGNTIYF | TGCGCCAGCAGCCCGGGACAGGGATCTGGAAACACCATATATTTT
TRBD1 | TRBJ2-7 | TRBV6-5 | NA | CASSYGIGQGQKEQYF | TGTGCCAGCAGTTACGGAATAGGACAGGGGCAGAAAGAGCAGTACTTC
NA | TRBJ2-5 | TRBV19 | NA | CASSIGRQETQYF | TGTGCCAGTAGTATCGGGAGACAAGAGACCCAGTACTTC
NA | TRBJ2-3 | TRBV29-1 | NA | CSVVFQFKSSTDTQYF | TGCAGCGTTGTCTTTCAGTTCAAATCTAGCACAGATACGCAGTATTTT